These 8 T cell receptor beta chains were sequenced from one sample in a study of shared clonotypes between healthy human individuals. Generated by immunoSEQ multiplex PCR, the TCRdb table keeps only in-frame clones and is missing some. The table lists about 2.3 million clones, just over 90% of them singletons. What was sequenced was naive CD4+ T cells from PBMCs. Subset in this sample: CD45RA+ positively selected. These receptors all stem from a man in his late teens or twenties in good health. Some clones in this sample may be carry-over from other donors' samples.

This clone was found once. This rearrangement joins TRBV7-3 to TRBJ2-5; D possibly corresponds to TRBD1 (6 bases). V lost 5 bases and J 5 bases, leaving 12 bases between the germline ends. The CDR3 totals 13 residues. Per the germline V gene, CDR1 is SGHTA and CDR2 is FQGTGA. The CDR3 DNA reads as TGTGCCAGCAGCCCCACAGGGATGGAGACCCAGTACTTC. Its protein is CASSPTGMETQYF.

This sequence joins TRBV19 and TRBJ1-1; tentatively, D is TRBD1 (5 bases). The CDR3 extends over 16 amino acids. Per germline, CDR1 LNHDA and CDR2 SQIVND (reference sequence). V gave up 4 bases and J gave up 5 bases, with 20 bases separating them. In DNA form, the CDR3 reads TGTGCCAGTAGTACCCCGCGGAGGGGAGGGTCGACTGAAGCTTTCTTT. The encoded protein is CASSTPRRGGSTEAFF.

The chain combines TRBV5-5 with TRBJ2-7; tentatively, D is TRBD1 (7 bases). V lost 4 bases, J lost 3 bases, and 20 bases lay in between. This CDR3 spans 16 amino acids. Germline V lookup: CDR1 SGHKS, CDR2 YYEKEE (reference sequence). This CDR3 is CASSPGGGTDNYEQYF. CDR3 DNA sequence: TGTGCCAGCAGCCCTGGTGGGGGGACAGATAACTACGAGCAGTACTTC.

This clone was detected only once. This chain joins TRBV5-4 and TRBJ1-1, with a tentative D call TRBD1 (6 bases). The germline V gene encodes CDR1 SGHNT and CDR2 YYREEE (reference sequence). Trimming removed 5 bases at V and 5 bases at J, with 22 bases between. The CDR3 is made up of 16 amino acids. The CDR3 sequence: CASSFSPGAQGTEAFF. As DNA, the CDR3 is TGTGCCAGCAGTTTCTCGCCCGGGGCTCAGGGGACTGAAGCTTTCTTT.

The J gene is TRBJ2-1, the V gene TRBV4-1; a weak D match, TRBD1 (6 bases). The CDR3 is 16 amino acids. Trimming took 4 bases from V and 6 from J, leaving 19 bases between them. Germline CDR1 MGHRA, CDR2 YSYEKL. The CDR3 DNA sequence: TGCGCCAGCAGCCTATCCAGCAGGGGCCGGGGCAATGAGCAGTTCTTC. Protein: CASSLSSRGRGNEQFF.

V and J are TRBV28 and TRBJ2-2, with D unclear. Trimming removed 8 bases at V and 1 base at J, with 11 bases between. The germline V gene has CDR1 MDHEN and CDR2 SYDVKM. CDR3 size: 14 residues. The CDR3 loop reads CASAARLNTGELFF. Here the CDR3 DNA reads TGTGCCAGCGCCGCACGACTGAACACCGGGGAGCTGTTTTTT.

Concerning this clone: Other DNA sequences from this sample encode an identical CDR3 as well. This chain joins TRBV5-1 and TRBJ2-6; D is unresolved. The V gene lost 0 bases and the J gene lost 4 bases, with 5 bases spanning the gap. Germline CDR1 and CDR2: SGHRS and YFSETQ. This CDR3 has 14 amino acids. This CDR3 is CASSLVPGANVLTF. The CDR3 nucleotides are TGCGCCAGCAGCTTGGTTCCGGGGGCCAACGTCCTGACTTTC.

The gene calls are TRBV28 and TRBJ2-1; no clear D. The CDR3 spans 12 residues. From germline, CDR1 is MDHEN and CDR2 SYDVKM. Trimming shortened V by 3 bases and J by 6 bases, and 6 bases separated the two germline ends. The CDR3 loop is CASSFFSNEQFF. The CDR3 DNA follows: TGTGCCAGCAGTTTCTTTTCCAATGAGCAGTTCTTC.